This T cell receptor (beta chain) is drawn from a study of blood T cell repertoires in COVID-19. With V trimmed by 2 bases and J by 7 bases, 5 bases remained unmatched. The CDR3 extends over 14 amino acids. Germline lookup yields CDR1 SGDLS and CDR2 YYNGEE. Profiling relied on immunoSEQ multiplex PCR, and the TCRdb table lists in-frame clones only, not all of them. The table includes 250,000 to 300,000 clones, approximately 91% detected once. V gene TRBV9 combines with J gene TRBJ1-5, with 8 bases fitting TRBD1. The clonotype originates from a woman in her thirties or forties with acute COVID-19. The sequenced material came from PBMCs or T cells enriched from blood (not recorded which). Here the CDR3 DNA reads TGTGCCAGCAGCGTCGGGACAGGCTTGCAGCCCCAGCATTTT. It is translated as CASSVGTGLQPQHF. The variable domain in full, with the rest retrieved from reference TRBV9 and TRBJ1-5, is DSGVTQTPKHLITATGQRVTLRCSPRSGDLSVYWYQQSLDQGLQFLIQYYNGEERAKGNILERFSAQQFPDLHSELNLSSLELGDSALYFCASSVGTGLQPQHFGDGTRLSIL.